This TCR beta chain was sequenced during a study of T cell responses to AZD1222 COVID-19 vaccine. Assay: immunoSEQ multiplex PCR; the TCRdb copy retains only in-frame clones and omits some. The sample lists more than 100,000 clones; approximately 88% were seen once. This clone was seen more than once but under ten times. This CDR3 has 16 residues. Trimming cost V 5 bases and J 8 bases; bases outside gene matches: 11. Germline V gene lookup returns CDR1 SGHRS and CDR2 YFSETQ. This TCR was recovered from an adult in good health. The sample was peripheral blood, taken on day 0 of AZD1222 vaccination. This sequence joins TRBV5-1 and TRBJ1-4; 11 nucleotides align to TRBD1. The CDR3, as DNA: TGCGCCAGCAGGGTTACCCTCGGGACAGGGGGAGAAAAACTGTTTTTT. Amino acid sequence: CASRVTLGTGGEKLFF.